This TCR beta chain derives from a study of T cell responses to AZD1222 COVID-19 vaccine. Study-level results: Spike-specific TCR breadth and depth were elevated following two AZD1222 doses. Donors were largely white British and mainly female; clonal diversity was possibly underestimated.

The table came from immunoSEQ multiplex PCR; TCRdb's copy has only in-frame clones and leaves some out. The sample lists over 150,000 clones, 75% to 90% occurring once. This CDR3 contains 17 residues. The junction had 14 bases not matched to a gene; V was cut back by 4 bases and J by 6 bases. Germline loops: CDR1 SGHNT, CDR2 YENEEA. This clone was detected once. Its target is unknown. V is TRBV11-3 and J is TRBJ2-1; 8 bases map to TRBD2. Sequencing was performed on peripheral blood, taken on day 0 of AZD1222 vaccination. The sequence derives from an adult in good health. The CDR3 spells CASSSSGRLAGSNEQFF. In nucleotides, the CDR3 is TGTGCCAGCAGCTCCTCCGGCAGGCTAGCGGGCTCCAATGAGCAGTTCTTC.